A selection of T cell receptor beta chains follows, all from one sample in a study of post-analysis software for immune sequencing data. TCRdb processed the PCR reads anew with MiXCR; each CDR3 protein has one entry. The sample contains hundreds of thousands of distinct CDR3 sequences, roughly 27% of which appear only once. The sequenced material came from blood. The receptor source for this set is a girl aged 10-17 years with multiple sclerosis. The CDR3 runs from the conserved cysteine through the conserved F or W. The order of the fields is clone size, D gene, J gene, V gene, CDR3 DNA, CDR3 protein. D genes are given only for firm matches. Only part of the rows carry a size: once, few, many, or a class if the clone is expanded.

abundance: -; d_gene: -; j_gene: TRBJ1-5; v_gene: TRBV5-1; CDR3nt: TGCGCCAGCAGCTTGAATCCTGGGGGCAATCAGCCCCAGCATTTT; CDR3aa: CASSLNPGGNQPQHF
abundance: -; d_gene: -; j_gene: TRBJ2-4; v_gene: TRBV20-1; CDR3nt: TGCAGTGCTAGGTTCCGATCGGAAACGAGAACCAAAAACATTCAGTACTTC; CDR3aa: CSARFRSETRTKNIQYF
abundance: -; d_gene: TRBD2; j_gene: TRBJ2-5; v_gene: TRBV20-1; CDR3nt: TGCAGTGCTAAGACGATAGCGGGGGGGCCGAAGACCCAGTACTTC; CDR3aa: CSAKTIAGGPKTQYF
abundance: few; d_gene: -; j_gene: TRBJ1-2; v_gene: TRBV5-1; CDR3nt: TGCGCCAGCAGCCCTGGTGGAGGAGAAATACATGGCTACACCTTC; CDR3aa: CASSPGGGEIHGYTF
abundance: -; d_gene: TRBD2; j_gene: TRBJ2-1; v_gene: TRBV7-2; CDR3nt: TGTGCCAGCAGCCCCACATCAGCGGGGGGAGGGTCGTTCTTC; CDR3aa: CASSPTSAGGGSFF
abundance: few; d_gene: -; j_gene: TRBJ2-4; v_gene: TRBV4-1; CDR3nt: TGCGCCAGCAGCCAACTAGGGTTAGCCAAAAACATTCAGTACTTC; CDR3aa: CASSQLGLAKNIQYF
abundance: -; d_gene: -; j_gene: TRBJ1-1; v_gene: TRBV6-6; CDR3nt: TGTGCCAGCAGTTACCCGGCCCCAGGGCAGACTGAAGCTTTCTTT; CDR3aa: CASSYPAPGQTEAFF
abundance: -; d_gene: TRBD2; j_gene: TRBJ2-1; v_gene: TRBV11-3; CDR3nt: TGTGCCAGCAGCGCTTCTCGGGCGACTAGCGGGGGGCACTTGGAGCAGTTCTTC; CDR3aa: CASSASRATSGGHLEQFF
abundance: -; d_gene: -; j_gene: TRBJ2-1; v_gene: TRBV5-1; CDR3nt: TGCGCCTGCAGCTCCATCGGCGGGATCTACAATGAGCAGTTCTTC; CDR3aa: CACSSIGGIYNEQFF
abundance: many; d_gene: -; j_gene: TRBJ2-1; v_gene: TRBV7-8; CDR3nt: TGTGCCAGCAGCACTCCTAGAGCCCTCTTCAATGAGCAGTTCTTC; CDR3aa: CASSTPRALFNEQFF
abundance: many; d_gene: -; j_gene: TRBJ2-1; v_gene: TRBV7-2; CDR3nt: TGTGCCAGCAGCTTAGGACGGGTTAGTTACAATGAGCAGTTCTTC; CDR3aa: CASSLGRVSYNEQFF
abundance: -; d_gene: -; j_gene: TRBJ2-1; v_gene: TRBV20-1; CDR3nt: TGCAGTGCTAGAGCGCGCAGATTTTACAATGAGCAGTTCTTC; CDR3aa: CSARARRFYNEQFF
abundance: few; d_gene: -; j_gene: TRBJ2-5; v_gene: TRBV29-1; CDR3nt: TGCAGCGTGTCCCTAAAAGAGACCCAGTACTTC; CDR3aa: CSVSLKETQYF
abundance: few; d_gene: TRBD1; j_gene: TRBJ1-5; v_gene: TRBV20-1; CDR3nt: TGCAGTGCTAGTCGCGGTTTCCTAGGACAGGTGAATCAGCCCCAGCATTTT; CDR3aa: CSASRGFLGQVNQPQHF
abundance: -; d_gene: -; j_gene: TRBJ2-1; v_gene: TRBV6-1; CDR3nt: TGTGCCAGCACACAGGTTAGCTCCTACAATGAGCAGTTCTTC; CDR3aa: CASTQVSSYNEQFF
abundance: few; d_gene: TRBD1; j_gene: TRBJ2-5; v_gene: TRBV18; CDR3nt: TGTGCCAGCTCTCCAGGGGGTGACGAGACCCAGTACTTC; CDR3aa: CASSPGGDETQYF
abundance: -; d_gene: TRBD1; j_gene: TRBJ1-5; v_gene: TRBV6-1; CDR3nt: TGTGCCAGCAGGGAGACAGGGTCCGCGAGTCAGCCCCAGCATTTT; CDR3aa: CASRETGSASQPQHF
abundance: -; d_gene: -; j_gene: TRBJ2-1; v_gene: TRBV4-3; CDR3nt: TGCGCCAGCAGCCAAGCCCCGGGACTTCCACCCACCAATGAGCAGTTCTTC; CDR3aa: CASSQAPGLPPTNEQFF
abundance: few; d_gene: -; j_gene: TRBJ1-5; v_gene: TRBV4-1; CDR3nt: TGCGCCAGCAGCCTCACGGCGGGGGGGTTCAATCAGCCCCAGCATTTT; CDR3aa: CASSLTAGGFNQPQHF
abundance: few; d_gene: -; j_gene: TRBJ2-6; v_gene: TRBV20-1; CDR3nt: TGCAGTGCTAGGAGGCCCTCGGGGGCCAACGTCCTGACTTTC; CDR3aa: CSARRPSGANVLTF
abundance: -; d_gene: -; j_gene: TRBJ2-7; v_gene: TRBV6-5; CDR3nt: TGTGCCAGCAGTTATCCGGGCGGGACAGCGTACTTC; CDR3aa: CASSYPGGTAYF
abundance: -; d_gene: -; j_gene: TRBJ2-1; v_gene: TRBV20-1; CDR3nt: TGCAGTGCTCCTCGGGCTAGCGTCCACAATGAGCAGTTCTTC; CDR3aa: CSAPRASVHNEQFF
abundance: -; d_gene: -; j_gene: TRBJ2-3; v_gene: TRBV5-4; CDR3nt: TGTGCCAGCAGCCCCGTTGGAGGGGCGGGGGATACGCAGTATTTT; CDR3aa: CASSPVGGAGDTQYF
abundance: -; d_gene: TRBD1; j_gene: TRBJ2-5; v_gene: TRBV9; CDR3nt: TGTGCCAGCAGCGGGGGTCCGGACAGGGGGCGAGTCACCCAGTACTTC; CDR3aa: CASSGGPDRGRVTQYF